This T cell receptor (beta chain) was obtained from a study of T cells in Graves' hyperthyroidism and ophthalmopathy. Study-wide results and caveats: Clonotypes that were expanded in thyroid above 0.001 mostly appeared in blood too.

Amplified TCR beta CDR3 regions came from RNA transcripts. First-round RT-PCR with HTBI primers amplified the TCR CDR3 region. TCRdb used MiXCR to reprocess the multiplex PCR reads, holding one entry per CDR3 protein. The repertoire includes approximately 690,000 distinct CDR3 sequences, around 13% of them detected once, and about 12% sits in the top ten. Lactation, pregnancy, other autoimmune disease or uncontrolled infection excluded patients. Diagnosing involved the use of clinical symptoms, serum thyroxine and TRAb, thyroid ultrasound and orbital computed tomography. Germline assignment: CDR1 SGHVS and CDR2 FQNEAQ. The CDR3 loop spans 16 amino acids. V was trimmed by 1 base and J by 2 bases, leaving 13 bases between them. In this sample, this clonotype turned up many times. Its antigen remains unknown.

The rearrangement uses TRBV7-8 and TRBJ2-3; D might be TRBD2 (5 bases). The sample comprised blood. The TCR comes from a woman between 50 and 59 years old with Graves' ophthalmopathy. The chain's CDR3 is CASSLDAGTYTDTQYF. CDR3 in DNA: TGTGCCAGCAGCTTAGACGCGGGTACCTACACAGATACGCAGTATTTT.